This TCR beta chain originates from a study of blood T cell repertoires in COVID-19. Turning to the study itself: COVID-19 samples, acute and convalescent, were from the United States, Italy and Spain. Sources were T cells, B-cell-depleted T cells, or PBMCs; the material itself was cDNA or gDNA.

Per the authors' pipeline: Amplification of reference gene primers was used by the study to estimate nucleated cell counts. Sequenced by immunoSEQ multiplex PCR; TCRdb stores in-frame clones only, minus some. For V, J and clone size, that table is used; D and trimming come from the DNA. The sample includes around 64,000 clones, over 70% of them seen just once. V lost 0 bases, J lost 2 bases, and 5 bases stayed unmatched. CDR1 and CDR2 from the germline V gene are ENHRY and SYGVKD. The length of the CDR3 is 16 residues. What was sequenced was peripheral blood. This chain joins TRBV10-3 and TRBJ2-7, with 9 bases fitting TRBD2. This TCR was recovered from a man aged 50-60 years with active COVID-19. Written as DNA, the CDR3 is TGTGCCATCAGTGAGTCGGGGGGCGGGAGGGCCTACGAGCAGTACTTC. It specifies CAISESGGGRAYEQYF.